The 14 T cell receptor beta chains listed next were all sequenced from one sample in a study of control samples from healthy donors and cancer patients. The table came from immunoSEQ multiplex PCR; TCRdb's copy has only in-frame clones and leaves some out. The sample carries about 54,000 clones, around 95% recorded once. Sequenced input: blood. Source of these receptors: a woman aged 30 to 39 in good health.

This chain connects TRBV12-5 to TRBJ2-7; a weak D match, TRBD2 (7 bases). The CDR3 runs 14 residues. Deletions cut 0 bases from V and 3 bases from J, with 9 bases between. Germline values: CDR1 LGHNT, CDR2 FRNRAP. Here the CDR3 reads CASGLVGGLYEQYF. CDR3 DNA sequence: TGTGCTAGTGGTTTGGTCGGGGGGCTCTACGAGCAGTACTTC.

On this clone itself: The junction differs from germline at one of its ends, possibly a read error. The CDR3 sequence is CASSFHGANEKLFF. In DNA, the CDR3 is TGTGCCAGCAGTTTTCATGGGGCTAACGAAAAACTGTTTTTT. This chain links TRBV27 with TRBJ1-4; a possible D gene is TRBD1 (5 bases). This CDR3 region has 14 residues. The germline gives CDR1 MNHEY, CDR2 SMNVEV (reference sequence).

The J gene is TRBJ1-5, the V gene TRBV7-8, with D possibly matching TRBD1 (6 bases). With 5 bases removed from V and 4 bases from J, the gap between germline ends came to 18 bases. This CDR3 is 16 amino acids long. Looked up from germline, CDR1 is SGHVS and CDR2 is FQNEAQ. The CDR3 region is CASSPNRERKNQPQHF. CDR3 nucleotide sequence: TGTGCCAGCAGCCCCAACAGGGAGAGAAAGAATCAGCCCCAGCATTTT.

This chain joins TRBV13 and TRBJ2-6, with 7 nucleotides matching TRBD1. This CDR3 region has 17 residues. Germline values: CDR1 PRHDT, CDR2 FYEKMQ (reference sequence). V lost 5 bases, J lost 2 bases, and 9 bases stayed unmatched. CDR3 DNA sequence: TGTGCCAGCAGCCTCTACAGGGGTAGCCCTGGGGCCAACGTCCTGACTTTC. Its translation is CASSLYRGSPGANVLTF.

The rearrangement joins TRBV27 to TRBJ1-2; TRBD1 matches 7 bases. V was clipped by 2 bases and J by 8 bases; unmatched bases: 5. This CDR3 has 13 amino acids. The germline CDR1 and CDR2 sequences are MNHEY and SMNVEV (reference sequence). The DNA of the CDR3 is TGTGCCAGCAGTTTAAAGGGGGCGAAGGGCTACACCTTC. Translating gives CASSLKGAKGYTF.

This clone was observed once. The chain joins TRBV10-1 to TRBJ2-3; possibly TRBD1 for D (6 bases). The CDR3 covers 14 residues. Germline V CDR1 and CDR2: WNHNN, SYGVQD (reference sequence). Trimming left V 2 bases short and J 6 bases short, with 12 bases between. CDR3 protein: CASSEGGGRDTQYF. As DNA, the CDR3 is TGCGCCAGCAGTGAGGGGGGCGGCCGGGATACGCAGTATTTT.

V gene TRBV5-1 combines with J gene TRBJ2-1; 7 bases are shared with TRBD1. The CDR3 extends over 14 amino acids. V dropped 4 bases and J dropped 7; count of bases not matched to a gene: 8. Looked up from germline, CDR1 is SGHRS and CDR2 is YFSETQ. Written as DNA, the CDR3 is TGCGCCAGCAGCCCTTACAGGGGTGAGAATGAGCAGTTCTTC. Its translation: CASSPYRGENEQFF.

CDR3 in amino acids: CASSEGDGGTQYF. The CDR3 DNA follows: TGTGCCAGCAGTGAAGGGGATGGGGGGACCCAGTACTTC. The chain carries TRBV2 and TRBJ2-5, with D tentatively TRBD1 or TRBD2 (5 bases each). With 1 base removed from V and 7 bases from J, the gap between germline ends came to 10 bases. CDR1 SNHLY and CDR2 FYNNEI come from the germline V gene. The CDR3 is 13 amino acids.

DNA for the CDR3: TGTGCCTGGAGTGCAACCCTCGGACAGGGGGCAGATACGCAGTATTTT. This gives the protein CAWSATLGQGADTQYF. The chain links TRBV30 to TRBJ2-3; 10 nucleotides agree with TRBD1. CDR3 length: 16 residues. V lost 1 base and J lost 4; bases outside the gene matches: 8. Looked up from germline, CDR1 is GTSNPN and CDR2 is SVGIG (reference sequence).

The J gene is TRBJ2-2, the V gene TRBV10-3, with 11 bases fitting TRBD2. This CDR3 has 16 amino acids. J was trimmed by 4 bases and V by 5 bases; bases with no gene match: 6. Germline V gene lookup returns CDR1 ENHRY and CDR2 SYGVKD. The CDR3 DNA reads TGTGCCATCAGTCAGAATAGCGGGAGGGGCACCGGGGAGCTGTTTTTT. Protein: CAISQNSGRGTGELFF.

CDR3 loop: CASSLLRSNEQFF. The CDR3 DNA reads as TGTGCCAGCAGCCTATTGAGGAGTAATGAGCAGTTCTTC. The chain combines TRBV6-5 with TRBJ2-1; D ambiguous. CDR3 length: 13 amino acids. Germline-derived CDR1 and CDR2 are MNHEY and SVGAGI. Trimming removed 6 bases from V and 7 bases from J, with 13 bases in between.

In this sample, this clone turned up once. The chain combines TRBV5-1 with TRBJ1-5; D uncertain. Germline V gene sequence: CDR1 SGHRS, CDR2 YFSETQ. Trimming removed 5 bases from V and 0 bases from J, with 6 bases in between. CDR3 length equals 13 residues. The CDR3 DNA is TGCGCCAGCAGTAACCTTAGCAATCAGCCCCAGCATTTT. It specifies CASSNLSNQPQHF.

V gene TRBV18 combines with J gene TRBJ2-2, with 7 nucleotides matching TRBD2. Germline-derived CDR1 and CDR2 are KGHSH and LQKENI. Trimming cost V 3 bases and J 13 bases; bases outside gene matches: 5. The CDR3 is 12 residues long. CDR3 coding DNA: TGTGCCAGCTCACCGTCCGGGGGGTGGCTGTTTTTT. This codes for CASSPSGGWLFF.

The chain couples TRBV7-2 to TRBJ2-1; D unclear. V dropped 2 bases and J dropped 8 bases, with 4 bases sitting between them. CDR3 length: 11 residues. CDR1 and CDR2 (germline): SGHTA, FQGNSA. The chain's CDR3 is CASSLTYEQFF. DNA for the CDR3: TGTGCCAGCAGCTTAACTTATGAGCAGTTCTTC. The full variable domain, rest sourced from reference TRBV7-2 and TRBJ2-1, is GAGVSQSPSNKVTEKGKDVELRCDPISGHTALYWYRQSLGQGLEFLIYFQGNSAPDKSGLPSDRFSAERTGGSVSTLTIQRTQQEDSAVYLCASSLTYEQFFGPGTRLTVL.